These 28 T cell receptor beta chains came from one sample sequenced in a study of low-dose radiotherapy and immunotherapy resistance in tumors. Time point of the sample: after trial treatment. Treatment described: LDRT plus nivolumab, ipilimumab, low-dose cyclophosphamide and aspirin (RACIN trial). TRAV- and TRBV-specific primers primed first-strand cDNA, covering alpha and beta chains. TCR amplification involved 20 to 25 PCR cycles with a constant-region primer and V-primer adapter. TCRdb reprocessed the reads via MiXCR and lists one record per CDR3 protein. The table records under 110,000 distinct CDR3 sequences, less than 25% of them present only once. Sequencing used PBMCs, obtained after low-dose radiotherapy plus immunotherapy. The source is a male donor with prostate cancer.

This clonotype has a count of ten or more. V gene TRBV28 combines with J gene TRBJ2-7; D may be TRBD2 (6 bases). Germline CDR1 is MDHEN and CDR2 is SYDVKM. The CDR3 length is 15 residues. V lost 2 bases, J lost 0 bases, and 11 bases lay in between. CDR3 region: CASSLPRDFSYEQYF. The CDR3 nucleotides read TGTGCCAGCAGTTTACCCCGGGACTTCTCCTACGAGCAGTACTTC.

V and J are TRBV5-1 and TRBJ1-5, with D hard to call. This CDR3 contains 13 residues. Trimming took 7 bases from V and 5 from J, leaving 13 bases between them. Germline V lookup: CDR1 SGHRS, CDR2 YFSETQ. The CDR3 nucleotides read TGCGCCAGCCCGGGCCTCACCCATCAGCCCCAGCATTTT. Translated: CASPGLTHQPQHF.

There are many counts of this clonotype. The CDR3 DNA is TGTGCCAGCACCCACGGACGAATGAACACTGAAGCTTTCTTT. This gives the protein CASTHGRMNTEAFF. The genes are TRBV12-3 or TRBV12-4 and TRBJ1-1; D not resolved. Between the trimmed V and J ends, which lost 7 bases and 0 bases, there was a span of 12 bases. CDR3 length: 14 amino acids.

This clonotype appeared many times. The chain carries TRBV20-1 and TRBJ2-3; D possibly uses TRBD1 or TRBD2 (5 bases each). The V end lost 1 base, the J end lost 1 base, and 6 bases lay between the germline ends. CDR3 length: 13 residues. Germline CDR1 reads DFQATT; CDR2 reads SNEGSKA (reference sequence). The CDR3 loop is CSARGDGTDTQYF. In nucleotides, the CDR3 is TGCAGTGCTAGAGGGGACGGCACAGATACGCAGTATTTT.

Worth noting for this clonotype: A much larger clone is a single base away; this may be a read error. The V call is TRBV7-6, the J call TRBJ2-3; 7 nucleotides line up with TRBD2. Germline V CDR1 and CDR2: SGHVS, FNYEAQ. This CDR3 comprises 14 residues. The CDR3 sequence: CVSSFDQTSHTQYF. The CDR3 DNA reads TGTGTCAGCAGCTTTGACCAGACTAGCCATACGCAGTATTTT.

Points on this clonotype: Likely a read error: the CDR3 ends without its conserved phenylalanine or tryptophan. The DNA is omitted, as the CDR3 cannot be located on it reliably, and the CDR3 follows TCRdb's listing. The V and J genes are TRBV15 and TRBJ2-7. Germline assignment: CDR1 LNHNV and CDR2 YYDKDF (reference sequence). The CDR3 totals 8 residues, both ends included. The CDR3 loop reads CATSRGYQ.

This clonotype was detected many times. This chain links TRBV7-9 with TRBJ2-1, with a tentative D call TRBD1 (5 bases). The CDR3 has 15 amino acids. Trimming removed 4 bases from V and 6 bases from J, with 16 bases in between. Germline CDR1 and CDR2: SEHNR and FQNEAQ (reference sequence). The CDR3 spells CASSSPRQGLNEQFF. Written as DNA, the CDR3 is TGTGCCAGCAGCTCCCCTCGTCAGGGTCTCAATGAGCAGTTCTTC.

Ten or more counts support this clonotype. The gene calls are TRBV7-2 and TRBJ2-3; possible D gene TRBD1, 6 bases. The CDR3 has 15 amino acids. The ends were cut back, 1 base at V and 1 base at J, with 9 bases in the middle. The germline CDR1 and CDR2 sequences are SGHTA and FQGNSA. CDR3: CASSLDRVGTDTQYF. The DNA of the CDR3 is TGTGCCAGCAGCTTAGACAGGGTGGGCACAGATACGCAGTATTTT. The full variable domain, with the rest looked up from reference TRBV7-2 and TRBJ2-3, is GAGVSQSPSNKVTEKGKDVELRCDPISGHTALYWYRQSLGQGLEFLIYFQGNSAPDKSGLPSDRFSAERTGGSVSTLTIQRTQQEDSAVYLCASSLDRVGTDTQYFGPGTRLTVL.

The CDR3 is CASSQDAGAATQYF. The CDR3 nucleotides read TGCGCCAGCAGCCAAGACGCAGGGGCGGCGACCCAGTACTTC. The V call is TRBV4-3, the J call TRBJ2-5; perhaps TRBD1 as D (6 bases). The CDR3 is made up of 14 amino acids. CDR1 is LGHNA and CDR2 is YSLEER in the germline V gene. Trimming shortened V by 0 bases and J by 7 bases, and 12 bases separated the two germline ends.

This clonotype was detected ten times or more. This rearrangement joins TRBV5-6 to TRBJ2-7, with D possibly being TRBD1 (5 bases). The CDR3 extends over 13 amino acids. V was pared by 0 bases and J by 6 bases, with 10 bases between. Germline V gene lookup returns CDR1 SGHDT and CDR2 YYEEEE. The CDR3: CASSLVWGSEQYF. The CDR3 nucleotides are TGTGCCAGCAGCTTGGTCTGGGGCAGCGAGCAGTACTTC.

This clonotype occurred many times. V usage is TRBV5-6 and J usage is TRBJ2-3; weak D call: TRBD2 (6 bases). This CDR3 is built from 15 residues. V lost 3 bases and J lost 5, with 16 bases in between. Germline assignment: CDR1 SGHDT and CDR2 YYEEEE. CDR3 nucleotide sequence: TGTGCCAGCAGCTCGGACTACCACCCGGGAGATACGCAGTATTTT. Translating gives CASSSDYHPGDTQYF.

To note about this clonotype: The germline gene is not matched at one end of the junction; a read error may be the cause. The rearrangement links TRBV2 to TRBJ1-3; possible D gene TRBD1, 6 bases. The germline V gene has CDR1 SNHLY and CDR2 FYNNEI. CDR3 length: 17 residues. DNA for the CDR3: TGTGCCAGCAGTGTAACGGGACAAGGGGGACCTGGAAACACCACATATTTT. Its protein is CASSVTGQGGPGNTTYF.

This chain connects TRBV7-2 to TRBJ2-7; either TRBD1 or TRBD2 may fit D (6 bases each). Per the germline V gene, CDR1 is SGHTA and CDR2 is FQGNSA. V was pared by 5 bases and J by 2 bases, with 19 bases between. This CDR3 is built from 16 residues. CDR3 coding DNA: TGTGCCAGCAGCCCGGGGAGGTCCAGGGGTCCCTACGAGCAGTACTTC. It codes for CASSPGRSRGPYEQYF.

At least ten counts were recorded for this clonotype. V gene TRBV28 combines with J gene TRBJ1-1, with D uncertain. The CDR3 totals 14 residues. Germline CDR1 is MDHEN and CDR2 is SYDVKM. Trimming pared 1 base from V and 3 bases from J, leaving 9 bases between. CDR3 residues: CASSLSAEDTEAFF. The CDR3 DNA reads as TGTGCCAGCAGTTTATCGGCAGAGGACACTGAAGCTTTCTTT. The whole variable domain, filled in from reference TRBV28 and TRBJ1-1, reads DVKVTQSSRYLVKRTGEKVFLECVQDMDHENMFWYRQDPGLGLRLIYFSYDVKMKEKGDIPEGYSVSREKKERFSLILESASTNQTSMYLCASSLSAEDTEAFFGQGTRLTVV.

The CDR3 nucleotides are TGTGCCAGTAGCCGACTAGAGCAAGAGACCCAGTACTTC. Translated: CASSRLEQETQYF. This chain links TRBV19 with TRBJ2-5; D perhaps matches TRBD2 (6 bases). The CDR3 has 13 amino acids. V lost 6 bases and J lost 2, with 10 bases in between. Germline CDR1 and CDR2: LNHDA and SQIVND (reference sequence).

This clonotype was seen repeatedly, ten times or more. V and J are TRBV4-2 and TRBJ1-4, with D unresolved. The CDR3 runs 16 residues. V lost 0 bases and J lost 3, with 11 bases in between. Per the germline V gene, CDR1 is LGHNA and CDR2 is YNFKEQ. CDR3 sequence reads: CASSQDSASSNEKLFF. The CDR3 nucleotides are TGTGCCAGCAGCCAAGATTCCGCGAGTTCTAATGAAAAACTGTTTTTT.

Note on this clonotype: The DNA is omitted, as the CDR3 cannot be located on it reliably, and the CDR3 follows TCRdb's listing. V is TRBV7-9 and J is TRBJ2-2; TRBD2, the table's D call, was not compared with the DNA. Germline V lookup: CDR1 SEHNR, CDR2 FQNEAQ (reference sequence). The CDR3 contains 18 residues when both ends are counted. CDR3 sequence: CASSDRLAGRNTGELFFF.

The chain joins TRBV25-1 to TRBJ2-1; 8 bases align to TRBD2. The CDR3 is 14 residues long. Looked up from germline, CDR1 is MGHDK and CDR2 is SYGVNS. J gave up 10 bases and V 6 bases, and 11 bases lay outside the gene matches. The CDR3 reads CASRAGGSYFEQFF. The CDR3 DNA sequence: TGTGCCAGCAGGGCGGGGGGATCCTACTTCGAGCAGTTCTTC. The full variable domain, with the rest looked up from reference TRBV25-1 and TRBJ2-1, is EADIYQTPRYLVIGTGKKITLECSQTMGHDKMYWYQQDPGMELHLIHYSYGVNSTEKGDLSSESTVSRIRTEHFPLTLESARPSHTSQYLCASRAGGSYFEQFFGPGTRLTVL.

The chain joins TRBV5-1 to TRBJ2-1; TRBD1 aligns across 11 bases. There are 14 residues in the CDR3. The germline V gene has CDR1 SGHRS and CDR2 YFSETQ. After removal of 4 bases from V and 7 bases from J, the junction contained 4 bases not matched to a gene. CDR3: CASSAGTGGNEQFF. The CDR3 region has the DNA TGCGCCAGCAGCGCGGGGACAGGGGGAAATGAGCAGTTCTTC.

This clonotype was recorded many times. CDR3 amino acids: CASSTPLVGGRGNTGELFF. DNA for the CDR3: TGTGCCAGCAGCACCCCCCTTGTCGGGGGCCGAGGGAACACCGGGGAGCTGTTTTTT. The chain has TRBV9 and TRBJ2-2; D possibly matches TRBD1 or TRBD2 (6 bases each). Germline CDR1 and CDR2: SGDLS and YYNGEE. The CDR3 covers 19 residues. Trimming shortened V by 4 bases and J by 1 base, and 23 bases separated the two germline ends.

The rearrangement joins TRBV5-4 to TRBJ2-3; 9 bases agree with TRBD1. The J segment lost 1 base and the V segment lost 0 bases, leaving 0 bases of the junction unmatched. The CDR3 consists of 15 residues. Per germline, CDR1 SGHNT and CDR2 YYREEE (reference sequence). CDR3 in amino acids: CASSLGTGGTDTQYF. The CDR3 DNA is TGTGCCAGCAGCTTGGGGACAGGGGGCACAGATACGCAGTATTTT.

This clonotype occurred many times. As DNA, the CDR3 is TGCAGCGTTGACGCGGGCCCCCGCGCAAGTGAAGCTTTCTTT. This gives the protein CSVDAGPRASEAFF. The chain recombines TRBV29-1 with TRBJ1-1; no reliable D call. V was clipped by 3 bases and J by 7 bases, with 18 bases between them. The CDR3 totals 14 residues. Germline lookup yields CDR1 SQVTM and CDR2 ANQGSEA.

This clonotype was detected many times. V is TRBV30 and J is TRBJ1-3; D not certain. The CDR3 extends over 10 amino acids. With 3 bases removed from V and 4 bases from J, the gap between germline ends came to 1 base. Germline loops: CDR1 GTSNPN, CDR2 SVGIG (reference sequence). CDR3 sequence (DNA): TGTGCCTGGAGCGGAAACACCATATATTTT. This translates into CAWSGNTIYF.

This clonotype has a handful of counts. This CDR3 is CASSDPTGTGEPYEQYF. In DNA, the CDR3 is TGTGCCAGCAGTGATCCTACCGGGACAGGGGAACCTTACGAGCAGTACTTC. The chain carries TRBV25-1 and TRBJ2-7; 10 bases fit TRBD1. V dropped 3 bases and J dropped 4; count of bases not matched to a gene: 12. The CDR3 spans 17 residues. Germline V gives CDR1 MGHDK, CDR2 SYGVNS.

V is TRBV28 and J is TRBJ2-7; D uncertain. Germline V gene data show CDR1 as MDHEN and CDR2 as SYDVKM. This CDR3 spans 12 amino acids. V gave up 6 bases and J gave up 5 bases, with 11 bases separating them. CDR3 residues: CASSESLDEQYF. CDR3 DNA: TGTGCCAGCAGCGAAAGTTTGGACGAGCAGTACTTC.

Concerning this clonotype: A far larger clone is one nucleotide away, so this likely arose from a read error. The V gene is TRBV13, the J gene TRBJ2-3, with D perhaps given as TRBD1 or TRBD2 (6 bases each). TRBJ2-7 explains the end of the DNA better; the J call may be wrong. CDR1 and CDR2 (germline): PRHDT, FYEKMQ (reference sequence). The CDR3 loop spans 14 amino acids. The CDR3 sequence is CASSQGRGSGEQYF. In DNA, the CDR3 is TGTGCCAGCAGCCAGGGGCGGGGTTCGGGTGAGCAGTACTTC.

V and J are TRBV5-1 and TRBJ2-1; D gene uncertain. Germline loops: CDR1 SGHRS, CDR2 YFSETQ. The CDR3 has 13 amino acids. V gave up 2 bases and J gave up 7 bases, with 10 bases separating them. CDR3 loop: CASSLWADNEQFF. The CDR3 nucleotides read TGCGCCAGCAGCTTATGGGCGGATAATGAGCAGTTCTTC.

This clonotype showed up many times. The chain links TRBV9 to TRBJ2-3; 13 bases agree with TRBD2. Germline assignment: CDR1 SGDLS and CDR2 YYNGEE. CDR3 length equals 15 residues. The junction had 4 bases not matched to a gene; V was cut back by 4 bases and J by 5 bases. DNA of the CDR3: TGTGCCAGCAGCCCTACTAGCGGGGGGGGAGATACGCAGTATTTT. It translates to CASSPTSGGGDTQYF.